A single sample is the source of the 28 T cell receptor beta chains below, sequenced in a study of early T cells in non-severe SARS-CoV-2 infection. TCRdb re-called the 5' RACE reads with MiXCR, one entry per CDR3 protein. The sample carries some 49,000 distinct CDR3 sequences, 8% to 9% recorded once. Sequencing input: whole blood. These receptors all come from an adult who was a healthcare worker with PCR-confirmed SARS-CoV-2 infection or an uninfected control (not recorded which).

This clonotype was observed a few times. V gene TRBV6-5 combines with J gene TRBJ1-1; 9 bases map to TRBD1. The CDR3 contains 15 residues. V lost 2 bases and J lost 10; bases outside the gene matches: 11. Germline CDR1 reads MNHEY; CDR2 reads SVGAGI. CDR3 coding DNA: TGTGCCAGCAGTTACCGGGGACAGGGCCTGCCGCGAGCTTTCTTT. Translation gives CASSYRGQGLPRAFF.

This sequence joins TRBV20-1 and TRBJ2-7; D is ambiguous. The CDR3 is made up of 11 amino acids. From germline, CDR1 is DFQATT and CDR2 SNEGSKA (reference sequence). Trimming cost V 2 bases and J 7 bases, with 9 bases left between them. In DNA, the CDR3 is TGCAGTGCTAGAATGCGTGGGGAGCAGTACTTC. This sequence encodes CSARMRGEQYF.

This clonotype has ten or more counts. V and J are TRBV7-8 and TRBJ2-7; no clear D gene. Per the germline V gene, CDR1 is SGHVS and CDR2 is FQNEAQ. The CDR3 has 16 amino acids. V lost 4 bases to trimming and J lost 4 bases, with 20 bases between them. Here the CDR3 reads CASSSLSLPAAYEQYF. CDR3 nucleotides: TGTGCCAGCAGCTCGTTATCTTTACCGGCCGCTTACGAGCAGTACTTC.

Ten or more counts support this clonotype. The chain links TRBV4-1 to TRBJ2-1; 7 bases map to TRBD1. The CDR3 is 14 amino acids. Trimming cost V 4 bases and J 8 bases; bases outside gene matches: 8. CDR1 and CDR2 from the germline V gene are MGHRA and YSYEKL. CDR3 DNA: TGCGCCAGCAGCCCCCGACAGGGTTTCGATGAGCAGTTCTTC. As protein: CASSPRQGFDEQFF.

This clonotype was seen a few times. Mismatch with germline at one junction end may stem from a read error. V usage is TRBV4-2 and J usage is TRBJ1-2; D is possibly TRBD1 (5 bases). CDR1 LGHNA and CDR2 YNFKEQ come from the germline V gene. The CDR3 extends over 13 amino acids. The CDR3 is CASSQDLRDPSRF. In nucleotides, the CDR3 is TGTGCCAGCAGCCAGGACCTTCGGGACCCTAGCCGATTC.

This clonotype was seen many times. CDR3 region: CASSLKTGDGYTF. In DNA, the CDR3 is TGTGCCAGCAGCTTAAAAACCGGGGATGGCTACACCTTC. The chain joins TRBV11-2 to TRBJ1-2; D gene uncertain. The V end lost 2 bases, the J end lost 6 bases, and 10 bases lay between the germline ends. This CDR3 has 13 amino acids. The germline V gene encodes CDR1 SGHAT and CDR2 FQNNGV.

This clonotype has a handful of counts. V and J are TRBV4-1 and TRBJ2-1; tentative D call: TRBD2 (5 bases). Germline lookup yields CDR1 MGHRA and CDR2 YSYEKL. V was pared by 0 bases and J by 4 bases, with 10 bases between. This CDR3 comprises 15 residues. CDR3 nucleotide sequence: TGCGCCAGCAGCCAAGACCCCGGCGGGTACAATGAGCAGTTCTTC. Its translation is CASSQDPGGYNEQFF.

The chain links TRBV20-1 to TRBJ1-1, with D maybe TRBD1 (5 bases). The CDR3 spans 16 residues. Germline V gene lookup returns CDR1 DFQATT and CDR2 SNEGSKA (reference sequence). The ends were cut back, 6 bases at V and 6 bases at J, with 26 bases in the middle. DNA for the CDR3: TGCAGTGCAAAGGCGGCAGGGCCTAGGTTTGTCTCTGAAGCTTTCTTT. Its protein product is CSAKAAGPRFVSEAFF.

This clonotype was seen at least ten times. The J gene is TRBJ2-5, the V gene TRBV28, with 10 bases identical to TRBD1. The CDR3 spans 13 residues. Germline V lookup: CDR1 MDHEN, CDR2 SYDVKM. V gave up 7 bases and J gave up 7 bases; unmatched junction bases: 6. CDR3 loop: CASTPGQGGTQYF. The CDR3 nucleotides are TGTGCCAGCACCCCAGGACAGGGGGGGACCCAGTACTTC. Full variable domain (remainder filled in from reference TRBV28 and TRBJ2-5): DVKVTQSSRYLVKRTGEKVFLECVQDMDHENMFWYRQDPGLGLRLIYFSYDVKMKEKGDIPEGYSVSREKKERFSLILESASTNQTSMYLCASTPGQGGTQYFGPGTRLLVL.

The chain carries TRBV18 and TRBJ2-7; D may be TRBD1 (5 bases). Looked up from germline, CDR1 is KGHSH and CDR2 is LQKENI. V gave up 3 bases and J gave up 4 bases, with 13 bases separating them. This CDR3 is 14 amino acids long. The CDR3 spells CASSPQGTRYEQYF. CDR3 DNA sequence: TGTGCCAGCTCACCTCAGGGAACCCGGTACGAGCAGTACTTC.

The chain links TRBV10-2 to TRBJ2-2, with D maybe TRBD2 (5 bases). This CDR3 comprises 12 residues. The V end was cut by 4 bases, the J end by 5 bases, with 5 bases between. CDR1 is WSHSY and CDR2 is SAAADI in the germline V gene. CDR3 region: CASSGRTGELFF. The CDR3 DNA reads as TGCGCCAGCAGTGGGAGGACCGGGGAGCTGTTTTTT.

This clonotype was seen many times. The V and J genes are TRBV11-3 and TRBJ1-5; D is undetermined. The germline V gene has CDR1 SGHNT and CDR2 YENEEA. Trimming pared 1 base from V and 4 bases from J, leaving 17 bases between. The CDR3 is 17 amino acids. CDR3 region: CASSLVGIPGRNQPQHF. The CDR3 DNA reads as TGTGCCAGCAGCTTAGTAGGGATCCCTGGCCGGAATCAGCCCCAGCATTTT.

This clonotype has a count of ten or more. This chain links TRBV12-3 or TRBV12-4 with TRBJ2-2, with D unclear. With 6 bases removed from V and 6 bases from J, the gap between germline ends came to 11 bases. The CDR3 is made up of 13 amino acids. The CDR3 loop reads CASSVLNPGELFF. CDR3 coding DNA: TGTGCCAGCAGCGTGCTTAATCCCGGGGAGCTGTTTTTT.

This clonotype appeared many times. The chain employs TRBV7-9 and TRBJ1-2; 7 bases align to TRBD1. In germline, CDR1 is SEHNR, CDR2 FQNEAQ (reference sequence). V was clipped by 1 base and J by 8 bases; unmatched bases: 7. There are 14 residues in the CDR3. CDR3 bases: TGTGCCAGCAGCTTAGTCGAGGGGGCCGGCGGCTACACCTTC. Protein: CASSLVEGAGGYTF.

The chain recombines TRBV7-2 with TRBJ1-2; D not resolved. V dropped 6 bases and J dropped 10 bases, with 18 bases sitting between them. Germline V gene sequence: CDR1 SGHTA, CDR2 FQGNSA. The CDR3 is 13 residues long. CDR3 DNA: TGTGCCAGCAGTCAAAATCGCGGGGTAGACTACACCTTC. Its translation is CASSQNRGVDYTF.

The chain recombines TRBV29-1 with TRBJ2-7; perhaps TRBD1 as D (7 bases). Germline CDR1 reads SQVTM; CDR2 reads ANQGSEA. Trimming removed 0 bases at V and 3 bases at J, with 12 bases between. This CDR3 is 14 amino acids long. For the CDR3, the DNA is TGCAGCGTTGAAGATCGCCAGGGGGGCTACGAGCAGTACTTC. This gives the protein CSVEDRQGGYEQYF.

This clonotype was detected a few times. V is TRBV10-3 and J is TRBJ2-5; 8 bases are shared with TRBD1. CDR3 length: 13 residues. Trimming cost V 6 bases and J 4 bases; bases outside gene matches: 4. Germline CDR1 reads ENHRY; CDR2 reads SYGVKD. The DNA for the CDR3 is TGTGCCATCAGGGGACAGGCGGGAGAGACCCAGTACTTC. Protein sequence: CAIRGQAGETQYF.

The J gene is TRBJ1-3, the V gene TRBV18; D is unclear. V was pared by 3 bases and J by 7 bases, with 10 bases between. Per the germline V gene, CDR1 is KGHSH and CDR2 is LQKENI. The CDR3 runs 13 residues. The CDR3 region is CASSPPLGNTIYF. The CDR3 region has the DNA TGTGCCAGCTCACCCCCCTTGGGCAACACCATATATTTT.

This clonotype was seen ten or more times. The chain joins TRBV20-1 to TRBJ2-7; maybe TRBD2 (5 bases). CDR3 length equals 12 residues. The V gene lost 2 bases and the J gene lost 2 bases, with 7 bases spanning the gap. Per germline, CDR1 DFQATT and CDR2 SNEGSKA (reference sequence). The CDR3 region has the DNA TGCAGTGCTAGACCCGGGACCTACGAGCAGTACTTC. Translating gives CSARPGTYEQYF.

This clonotype was seen at least ten times. The rearrangement joins TRBV14 to TRBJ2-3; 7 nucleotides align to TRBD2. Trimming cost V 2 bases and J 7 bases; bases outside gene matches: 9. This CDR3 has 15 amino acids. CDR1 is SGHDN and CDR2 is FVKESK in the germline V gene. DNA for the CDR3: TGTGCCAGCAGCCAATCGACTAGCCGATTTCATACGCAGTATTTT. Its protein product is CASSQSTSRFHTQYF.

The sample holds a few counts of this clonotype. CDR3 DNA sequence: TGCGCCAGCAGCCAGGGACTAGCGGTTCCCTACGAGCAGTACTTC. Encoded protein: CASSQGLAVPYEQYF. The chain uses TRBV4-1 and TRBJ2-7; 11 bases align to TRBD2. The CDR3 totals 15 residues. Trimming took 3 bases from V and 2 from J; bases not matched to a gene: 3. Germline V CDR1 and CDR2: MGHRA, YSYEKL.

This chain connects TRBV5-1 to TRBJ2-1, with a weak D call TRBD1 (5 bases). In germline, CDR1 is SGHRS, CDR2 YFSETQ. With 3 bases removed from V and 3 bases from J, the gap between germline ends came to 16 bases. CDR3 size: 16 residues. CDR3 loop: CASSSDAVQGYNEQFF. DNA for the CDR3: TGCGCCAGCAGCTCGGACGCGGTCCAGGGCTACAATGAGCAGTTCTTC. Looking up the rest from reference TRBV5-1 and TRBJ2-1 gives the full variable domain: KAGVTQTPRYLIKTRGQQVTLSCSPISGHRSVSWYQQTPGQGLQFLFEYFSETQRNKGNFPGRFSGRQFSNSRSEMNVSTLELGDSALYLCASSSDAVQGYNEQFFGPGTRLTVL.

The chain carries TRBV6-5 and TRBJ2-2; 8 bases line up with TRBD1. Germline V gene data show CDR1 as MNHEY and CDR2 as SVGAGI. This CDR3 has 13 residues. The V gene end was trimmed by 6 bases and the J gene end by 6 bases; junction bases not matched to a gene: 3. In DNA, the CDR3 is TGTGCCAGCAGGACAGGGGAGGCCGGGGAGCTGTTTTTT. Encoded protein: CASRTGEAGELFF.

This clonotype was seen more than once but under ten times. This rearrangement joins TRBV10-2 to TRBJ2-7; tentative D call: TRBD2 (5 bases). V was pared by 7 bases and J by 3 bases, with 19 bases between. CDR3 length: 15 residues. Germline lookup yields CDR1 WSHSY and CDR2 SAAADI. This chain's CDR3 is CASMYSVLGLYEQYF. CDR3 DNA: TGCGCCAGCATGTATAGCGTCCTTGGCCTCTACGAGCAGTACTTC.

The chain has TRBV5-1 and TRBJ1-3, with D unclear. The CDR3 is made up of 15 amino acids. The germline gives CDR1 SGHRS, CDR2 YFSETQ. Trimming shortened V by 0 bases and J by 0 bases, and 7 bases separated the two germline ends. The CDR3 protein is CASSLAGFSGNTIYF. The CDR3 bases are TGCGCCAGCAGCTTGGCTGGGTTCTCTGGAAACACCATATATTTT.

This chain links TRBV5-1 with TRBJ2-7, with 8 positions matching TRBD2. CDR1 is SGHRS and CDR2 is YFSETQ in the germline V gene. This CDR3 has 15 residues. V was pared by 4 bases and J by 3 bases, with 9 bases of the junction left unmatched. The DNA for the CDR3 is TGCGCCAGCAGCGGGGGGACTAGTCCTCTCTACGAGCAGTACTTC. Protein sequence: CASSGGTSPLYEQYF.

The chain employs TRBV20-1 and TRBJ1-6; no clear D. Trimming took off 2 bases at V and 4 bases at J, with 9 bases between the two ends. CDR1 is DFQATT, CDR2 SNEGSKA, per germline (reference sequence). The CDR3 has 14 amino acids. The CDR3 loop is CSARPNTYNSPLHF. The CDR3 DNA sequence: TGCAGTGCTAGACCCAATACATATAATTCACCCCTCCACTTT.

This chain uses TRBV15 with TRBJ2-1; weak D call: TRBD1 (6 bases). Germline values: CDR1 LNHNV, CDR2 YYDKDF (reference sequence). The CDR3 extends over 14 amino acids. The V end was cut by 2 bases, the J end by 4 bases, with 9 bases between. The CDR3 reads CATSRSDRYNEQFF. The CDR3 DNA is TGTGCCACCAGCAGATCGGACAGATACAATGAGCAGTTCTTC.